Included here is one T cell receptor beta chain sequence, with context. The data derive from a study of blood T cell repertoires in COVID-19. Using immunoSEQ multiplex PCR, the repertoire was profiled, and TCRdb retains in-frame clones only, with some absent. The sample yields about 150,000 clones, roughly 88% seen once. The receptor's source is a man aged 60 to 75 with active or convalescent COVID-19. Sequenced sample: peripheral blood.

DNA of the CDR3: TGTGCCAGCTCACCACCGGGACAGGGCGGGAATACGCAGTATTTT. This codes for CASSPPGQGGNTQYF. The chain recombines TRBV18 with TRBJ2-3, with 9 bases aligning to TRBD1. The germline V gene encodes CDR1 KGHSH and CDR2 LQKENI. The length of the CDR3 is 15 residues. Trimming at V came to 0 bases and at J to 7 bases, leaving 5 bases not matched to a gene.